This entry features one TCR beta chain sequence. The germline V and J ends were trimmed by 8 bases and 2 bases, with 14 bases remaining between them. The CDR3 has 14 amino acids. Germline V gene lookup returns CDR1 MNHEY and CDR2 SVGAGI. The data were taken from a study of CD8 T cells in Susac syndrome. A quantity of about 0.5 to 1 ug RNA underwent reverse transcription using random hexamers. immunoSEQ multiplex PCR amplified TCR beta CDR3 across 54 Vbeta, 13 Jbeta. Via MiXCR, TCRdb re-called the immunoSEQ multiplex PCR reads, giving one row per CDR3 protein. This table holds about 300,000 distinct CDR3 sequences, just over 90% found once.

Sequenced sample: CD4+ T cells from PBMCs. The source is a human donor with multiple sclerosis. The V gene is TRBV6-5, the J gene TRBJ2-3; TRBD2 is a possible D gene (7 bases). Here the CDR3 reads CASGGLAATDTQYF. The CDR3 DNA is TGTGCCAGCGGGGGGCTAGCGGCCACAGATACGCAGTATTTT.